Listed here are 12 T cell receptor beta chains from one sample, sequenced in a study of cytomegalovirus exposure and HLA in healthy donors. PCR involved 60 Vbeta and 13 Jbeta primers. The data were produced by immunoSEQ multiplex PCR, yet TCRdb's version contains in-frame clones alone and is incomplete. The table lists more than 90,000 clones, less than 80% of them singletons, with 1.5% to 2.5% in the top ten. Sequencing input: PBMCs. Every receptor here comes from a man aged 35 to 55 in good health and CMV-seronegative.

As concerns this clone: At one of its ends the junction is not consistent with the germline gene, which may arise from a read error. The CDR3: CSSSSRLAGASYEQYF. CDR3 bases: TGTTCCAGCAGCTCCCGACTCGCGGGGGCCAGCTACGAGCAGTACTTC. This chain uses TRBV7-9 with TRBJ2-7; D possibly corresponds to TRBD2 (7 bases). The CDR3 covers 16 residues. CDR1 and CDR2 from the germline V gene are SEHNR and FQNEAQ (reference sequence).

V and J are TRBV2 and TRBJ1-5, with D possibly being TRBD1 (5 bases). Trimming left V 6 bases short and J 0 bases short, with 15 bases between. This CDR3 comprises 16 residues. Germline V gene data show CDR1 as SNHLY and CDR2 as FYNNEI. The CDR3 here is CASRYSGGTSNQPQHF. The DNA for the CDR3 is TGTGCCAGCAGGTATAGCGGGGGAACTAGCAATCAGCCCCAGCATTTT. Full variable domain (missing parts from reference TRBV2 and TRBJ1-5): EPEVTQTPSHQVTQMGQEVILRCVPISNHLYFYWYRQILGQKVEFLVSFYNNEISEKSEIFDDQFSVERPDGSNFTLKIRSTKLEDSAMYFCASRYSGGTSNQPQHFGDGTRLSIL.

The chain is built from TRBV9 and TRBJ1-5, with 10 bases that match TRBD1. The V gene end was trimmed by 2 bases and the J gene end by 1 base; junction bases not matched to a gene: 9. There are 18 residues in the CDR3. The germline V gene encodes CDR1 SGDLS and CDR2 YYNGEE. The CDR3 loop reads CASSVLPWTGGSNQPQHF. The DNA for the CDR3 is TGTGCCAGCAGCGTCCTACCCTGGACAGGGGGGAGCAATCAGCCCCAGCATTTT. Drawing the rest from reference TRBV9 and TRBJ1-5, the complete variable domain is DSGVTQTPKHLITATGQRVTLRCSPRSGDLSVYWYQQSLDQGLQFLIQYYNGEERAKGNILERFSAQQFPDLHSELNLSSLELGDSALYFCASSVLPWTGGSNQPQHFGDGTRLSIL.

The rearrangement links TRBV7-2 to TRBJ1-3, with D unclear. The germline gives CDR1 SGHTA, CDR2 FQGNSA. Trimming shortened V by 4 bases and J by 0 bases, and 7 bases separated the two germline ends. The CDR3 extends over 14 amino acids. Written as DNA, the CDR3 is TGTGCCAGCAGCTGGGCAACCTCTGGAAACACCATATATTTT. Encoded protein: CASSWATSGNTIYF.

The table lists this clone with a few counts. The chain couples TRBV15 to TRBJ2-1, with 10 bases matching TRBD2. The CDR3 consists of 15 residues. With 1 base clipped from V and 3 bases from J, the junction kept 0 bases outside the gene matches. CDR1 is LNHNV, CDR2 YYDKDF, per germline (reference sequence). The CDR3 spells CATSRGTSGYNEQFF. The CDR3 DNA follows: TGTGCCACCAGCAGAGGGACTAGCGGCTACAATGAGCAGTTCTTC.

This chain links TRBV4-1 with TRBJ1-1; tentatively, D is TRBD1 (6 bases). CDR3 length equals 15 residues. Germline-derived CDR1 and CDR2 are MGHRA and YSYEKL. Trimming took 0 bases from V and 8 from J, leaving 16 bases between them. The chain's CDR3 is CASSQDRRRGGEAFF. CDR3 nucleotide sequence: TGCGCCAGCAGCCAAGACCGCCGGAGGGGGGGGGAAGCTTTCTTT.

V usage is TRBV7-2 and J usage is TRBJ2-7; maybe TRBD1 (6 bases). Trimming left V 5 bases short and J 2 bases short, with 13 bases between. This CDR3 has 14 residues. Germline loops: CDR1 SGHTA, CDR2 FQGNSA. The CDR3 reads CASSLTGLAYEQYF. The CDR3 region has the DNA TGTGCCAGCAGCCTTACAGGGTTGGCCTACGAGCAGTACTTC.

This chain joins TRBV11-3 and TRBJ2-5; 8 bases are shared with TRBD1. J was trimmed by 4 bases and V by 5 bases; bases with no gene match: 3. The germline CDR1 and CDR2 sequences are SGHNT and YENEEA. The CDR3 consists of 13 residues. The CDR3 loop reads CASSPGQGETQYF. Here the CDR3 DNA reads TGTGCCAGCAGCCCCGGACAGGGAGAGACCCAGTACTTC.

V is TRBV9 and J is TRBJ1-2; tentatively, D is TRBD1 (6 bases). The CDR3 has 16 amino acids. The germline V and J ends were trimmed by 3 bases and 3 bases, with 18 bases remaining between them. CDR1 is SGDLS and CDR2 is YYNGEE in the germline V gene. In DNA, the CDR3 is TGTGCCAGCAGCGGGGAGAGGACAGCCCTAGACTATGGCTACACCTTC. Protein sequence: CASSGERTALDYGYTF.

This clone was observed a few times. This CDR3 is CASSDIPGGMFWSGGNTEAFF. DNA for the CDR3: TGCGCCAGCAGTGATATCCCAGGGGGCATGTTTTGGTCAGGAGGGAACACTGAAGCTTTCTTT. V gene TRBV10-1 combines with J gene TRBJ1-1; TRBD1 aligns across 8 bases. V was clipped by 3 bases and J by 1 base; unmatched bases: 22. Germline values: CDR1 WNHNN, CDR2 SYGVQD (reference sequence). The CDR3 length is 21 residues.

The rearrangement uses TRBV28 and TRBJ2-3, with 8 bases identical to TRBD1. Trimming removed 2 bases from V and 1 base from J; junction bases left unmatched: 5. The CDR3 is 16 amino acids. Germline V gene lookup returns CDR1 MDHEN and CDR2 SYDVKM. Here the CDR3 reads CASSLLGQGRTDTQYF. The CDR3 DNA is TGTGCCAGCAGTTTACTAGGACAGGGCCGCACAGATACGCAGTATTTT.

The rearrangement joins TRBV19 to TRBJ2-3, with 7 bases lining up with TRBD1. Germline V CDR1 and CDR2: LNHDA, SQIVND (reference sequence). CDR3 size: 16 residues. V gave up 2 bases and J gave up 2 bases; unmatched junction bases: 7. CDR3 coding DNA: TGTGCCAGTAGTATAAAGGCACAGGGGCTCACAGATACGCAGTATTTT. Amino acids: CASSIKAQGLTDTQYF. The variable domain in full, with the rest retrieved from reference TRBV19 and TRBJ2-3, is DGGITQSPKYLFRKEGQNVTLSCEQNLNHDAMYWYRQDPGQGLRLIYYSQIVNDFQKGDIAEGYSVSREKKESFPLTVTSAQKNPTAFYLCASSIKAQGLTDTQYFGPGTRLTVL.